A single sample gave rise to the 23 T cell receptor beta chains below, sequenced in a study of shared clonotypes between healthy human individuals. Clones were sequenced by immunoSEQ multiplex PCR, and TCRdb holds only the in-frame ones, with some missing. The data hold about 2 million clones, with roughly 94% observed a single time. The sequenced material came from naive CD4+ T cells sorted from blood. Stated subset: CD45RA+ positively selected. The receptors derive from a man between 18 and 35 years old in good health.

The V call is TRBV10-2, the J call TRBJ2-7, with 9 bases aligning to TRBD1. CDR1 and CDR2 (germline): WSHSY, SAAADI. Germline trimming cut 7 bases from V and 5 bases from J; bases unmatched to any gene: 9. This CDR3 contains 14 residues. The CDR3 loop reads CASNLQGAPNEQYF. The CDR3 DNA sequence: TGCGCCAGCAATTTACAGGGGGCGCCCAACGAGCAGTACTTC.

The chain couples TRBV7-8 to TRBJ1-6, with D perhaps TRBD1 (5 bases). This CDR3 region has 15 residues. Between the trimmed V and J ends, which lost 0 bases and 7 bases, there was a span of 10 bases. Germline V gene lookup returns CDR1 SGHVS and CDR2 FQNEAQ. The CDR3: CASSLAAGWNSPLHF. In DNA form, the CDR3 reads TGTGCCAGCAGCTTAGCGGCAGGGTGGAATTCACCCCTCCACTTT.

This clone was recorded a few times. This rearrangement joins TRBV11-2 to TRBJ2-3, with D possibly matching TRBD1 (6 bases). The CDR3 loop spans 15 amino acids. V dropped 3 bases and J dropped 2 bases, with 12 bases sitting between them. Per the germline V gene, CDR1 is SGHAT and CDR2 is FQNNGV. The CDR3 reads CASSFRGNPTDTQYF. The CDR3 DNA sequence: TGTGCCAGCAGCTTTAGGGGGAATCCCACAGATACGCAGTATTTT.

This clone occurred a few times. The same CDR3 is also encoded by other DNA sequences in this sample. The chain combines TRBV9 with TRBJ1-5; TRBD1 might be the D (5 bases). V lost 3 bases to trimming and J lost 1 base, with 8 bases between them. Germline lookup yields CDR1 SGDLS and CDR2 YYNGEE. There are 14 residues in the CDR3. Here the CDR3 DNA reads TGTGCCAGCAGCGCAGGGATCAGCAATCAGCCCCAGCATTTT. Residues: CASSAGISNQPQHF. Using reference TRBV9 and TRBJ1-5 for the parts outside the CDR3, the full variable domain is DSGVTQTPKHLITATGQRVTLRCSPRSGDLSVYWYQQSLDQGLQFLIQYYNGEERAKGNILERFSAQQFPDLHSELNLSSLELGDSALYFCASSAGISNQPQHFGDGTRLSIL.

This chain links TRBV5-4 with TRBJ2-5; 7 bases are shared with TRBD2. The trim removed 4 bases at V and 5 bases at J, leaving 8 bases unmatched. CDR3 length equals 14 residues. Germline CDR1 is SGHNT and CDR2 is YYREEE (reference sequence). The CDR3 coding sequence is TGTGCCAGCAGCCAGCCTAACGGGGGGGAGACCCAGTACTTC. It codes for CASSQPNGGETQYF.

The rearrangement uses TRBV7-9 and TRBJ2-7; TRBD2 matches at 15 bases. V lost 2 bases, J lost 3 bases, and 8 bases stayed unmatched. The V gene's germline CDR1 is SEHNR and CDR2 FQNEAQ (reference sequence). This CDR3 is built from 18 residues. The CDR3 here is CASSLLGLAGGGDYEQYF. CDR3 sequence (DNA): TGTGCCAGCAGCTTACTGGGACTAGCGGGAGGTGGGGACTACGAGCAGTACTTC.

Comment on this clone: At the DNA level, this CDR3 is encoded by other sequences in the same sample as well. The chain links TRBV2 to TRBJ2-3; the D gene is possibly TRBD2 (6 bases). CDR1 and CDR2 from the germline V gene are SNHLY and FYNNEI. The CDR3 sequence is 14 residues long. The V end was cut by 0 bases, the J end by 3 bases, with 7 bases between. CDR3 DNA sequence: TGTGCCAGCAGTGAAGCGGGGAGGACAGATACGCAGTATTTT. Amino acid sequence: CASSEAGRTDTQYF.

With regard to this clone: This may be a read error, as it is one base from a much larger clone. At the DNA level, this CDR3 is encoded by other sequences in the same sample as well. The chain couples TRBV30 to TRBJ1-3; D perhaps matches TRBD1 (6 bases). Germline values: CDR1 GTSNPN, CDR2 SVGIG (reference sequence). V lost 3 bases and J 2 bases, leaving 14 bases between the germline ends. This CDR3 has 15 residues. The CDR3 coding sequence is TGTGCCTGGAGAAGTGGGGCAGGGGCTGGAAACACCATATATTTT. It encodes CAWRSGAGAGNTIYF.

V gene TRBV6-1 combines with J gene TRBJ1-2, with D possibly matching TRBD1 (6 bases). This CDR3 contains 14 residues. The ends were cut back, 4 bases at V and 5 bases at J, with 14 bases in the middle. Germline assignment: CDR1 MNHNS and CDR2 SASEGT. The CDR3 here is CASSADTGRYGYTF. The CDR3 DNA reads TGTGCCAGCAGTGCAGATACAGGGAGATATGGCTACACCTTC.

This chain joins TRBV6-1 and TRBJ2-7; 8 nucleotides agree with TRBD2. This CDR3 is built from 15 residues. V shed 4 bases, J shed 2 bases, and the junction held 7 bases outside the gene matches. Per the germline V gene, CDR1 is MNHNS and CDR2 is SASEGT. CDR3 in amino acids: CASSGLAGGTYEQYF. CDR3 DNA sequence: TGTGCCAGCAGTGGATTGGCGGGGGGAACCTACGAGCAGTACTTC.

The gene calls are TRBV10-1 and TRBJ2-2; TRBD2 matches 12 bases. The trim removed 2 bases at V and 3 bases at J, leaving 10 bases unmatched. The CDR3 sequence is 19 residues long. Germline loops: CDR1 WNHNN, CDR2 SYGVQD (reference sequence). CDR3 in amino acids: CASSEIWASGRGDTGELFF. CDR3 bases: TGCGCCAGCAGTGAGATTTGGGCTAGCGGGAGGGGGGACACCGGGGAGCTGTTTTTT.

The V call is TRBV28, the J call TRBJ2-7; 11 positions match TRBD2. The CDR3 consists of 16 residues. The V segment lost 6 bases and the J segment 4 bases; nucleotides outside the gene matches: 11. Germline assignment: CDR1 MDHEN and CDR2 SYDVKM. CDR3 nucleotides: TGTGCCAGCAGCAGACTTACTAGCGGGAGTGTTTACGAGCAGTACTTC. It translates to CASSRLTSGSVYEQYF.

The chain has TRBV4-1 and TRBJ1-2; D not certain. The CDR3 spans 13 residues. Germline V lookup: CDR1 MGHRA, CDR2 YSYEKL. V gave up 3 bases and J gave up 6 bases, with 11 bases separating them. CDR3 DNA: TGCGCCAGCAGCCACGACCGCGGGGATGGCTACACCTTC. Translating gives CASSHDRGDGYTF.

CDR3 region: CASGPANSYEQYF. The CDR3, as DNA: TGCGCCAGCGGGCCGGCGAACTCCTACGAGCAGTACTTC. This chain connects TRBV5-1 to TRBJ2-7; D is ambiguous. Germline-derived CDR1 and CDR2 are SGHRS and YFSETQ. CDR3 size: 13 residues. V shed 7 bases and J shed 0 bases, with 11 bases lying between them.

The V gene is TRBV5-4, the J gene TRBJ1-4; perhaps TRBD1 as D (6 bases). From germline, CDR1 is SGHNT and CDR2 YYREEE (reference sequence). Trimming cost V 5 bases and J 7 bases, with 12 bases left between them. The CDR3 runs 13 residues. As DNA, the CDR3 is TGTGCCAGCAGTCGGGACAAGTTTGAAAAACTGTTTTTT. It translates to CASSRDKFEKLFF. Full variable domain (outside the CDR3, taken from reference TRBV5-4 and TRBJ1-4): ETGVTQSPTHLIKTRGQQVTLRCSSQSGHNTVSWYQQALGQGPQFIFQYYREEENGRGNFPPRFSGLQFPNYSSELNVNALELDDSALYLCASSRDKFEKLFFGSGTQLSVL.

CDR3 in amino acids: CASSDFPVGSGNTIYF. CDR3 nucleotide sequence: TGTGCCAGCAGTGATTTCCCAGTCGGATCTGGAAACACCATATATTTT. The V call is TRBV25-1, the J call TRBJ1-3; D not resolved. CDR1 is MGHDK, CDR2 SYGVNS, per germline. CDR3 length: 16 residues. The germline V and J ends were trimmed by 3 bases and 1 base, with 13 bases remaining between them.

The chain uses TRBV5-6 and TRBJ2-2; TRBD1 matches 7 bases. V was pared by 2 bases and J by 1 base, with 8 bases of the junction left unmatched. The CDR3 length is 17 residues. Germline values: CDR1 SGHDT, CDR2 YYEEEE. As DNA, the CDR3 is TGTGCCAGCAGCTTTGGCCAGGGGGTAAGGAACACCGGGGAGCTGTTTTTT. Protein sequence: CASSFGQGVRNTGELFF. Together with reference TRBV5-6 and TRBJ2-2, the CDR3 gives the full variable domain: DAGVTQSPTHLIKTRGQQVTLRCSPKSGHDTVSWYQQALGQGPQFIFQYYEEEERQRGNFPDRFSGHQFPNYSSELNVNALLLGDSALYLCASSFGQGVRNTGELFFGEGSRLTVL.

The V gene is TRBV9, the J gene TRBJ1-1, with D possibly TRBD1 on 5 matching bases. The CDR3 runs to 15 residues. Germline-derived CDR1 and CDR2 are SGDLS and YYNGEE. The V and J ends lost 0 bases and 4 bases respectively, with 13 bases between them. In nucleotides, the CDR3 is TGTGCCAGCAGCGTAGACCCAGGGTCGGGCACTGAAGCTTTCTTT. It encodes CASSVDPGSGTEAFF. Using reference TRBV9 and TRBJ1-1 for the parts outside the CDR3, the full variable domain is DSGVTQTPKHLITATGQRVTLRCSPRSGDLSVYWYQQSLDQGLQFLIQYYNGEERAKGNILERFSAQQFPDLHSELNLSSLELGDSALYFCASSVDPGSGTEAFFGQGTRLTVV.

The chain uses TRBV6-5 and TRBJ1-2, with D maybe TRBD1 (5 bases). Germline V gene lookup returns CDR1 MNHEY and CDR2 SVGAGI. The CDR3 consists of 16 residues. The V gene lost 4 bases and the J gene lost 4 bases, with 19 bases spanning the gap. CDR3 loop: CASSSLAGSPRYGYTF. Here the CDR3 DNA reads TGTGCCAGCAGTTCCCTAGCAGGGTCCCCGCGCTATGGCTACACCTTC.

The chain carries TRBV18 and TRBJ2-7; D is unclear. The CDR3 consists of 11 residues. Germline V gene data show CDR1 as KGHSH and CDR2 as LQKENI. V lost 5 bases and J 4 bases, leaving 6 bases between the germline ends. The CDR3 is CASSAQYEQYF. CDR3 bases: TGTGCCAGCTCAGCCCAATACGAGCAGTACTTC.

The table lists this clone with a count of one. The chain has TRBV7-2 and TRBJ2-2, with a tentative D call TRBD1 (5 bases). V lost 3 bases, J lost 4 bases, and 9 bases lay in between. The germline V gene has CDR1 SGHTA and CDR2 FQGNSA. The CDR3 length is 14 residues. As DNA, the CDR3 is TGTGCCAGCAGCTTCAGGGCCCGCACCGGGGAGCTGTTTTTT. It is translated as CASSFRARTGELFF.

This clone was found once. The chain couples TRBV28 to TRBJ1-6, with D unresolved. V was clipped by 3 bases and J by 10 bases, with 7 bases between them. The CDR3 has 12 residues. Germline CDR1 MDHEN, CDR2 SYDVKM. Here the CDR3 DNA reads TGTGCCAGCAGTTTCCGGCAATCACCCCTCCACTTT. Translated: CASSFRQSPLHF.

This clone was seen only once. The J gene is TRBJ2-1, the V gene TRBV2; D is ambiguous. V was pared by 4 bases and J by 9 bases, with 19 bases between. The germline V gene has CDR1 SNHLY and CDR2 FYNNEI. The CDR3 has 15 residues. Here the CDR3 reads CASSGVPQALGEQFF. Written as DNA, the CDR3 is TGTGCCAGCAGTGGTGTACCCCAGGCCTTGGGTGAGCAGTTCTTC.